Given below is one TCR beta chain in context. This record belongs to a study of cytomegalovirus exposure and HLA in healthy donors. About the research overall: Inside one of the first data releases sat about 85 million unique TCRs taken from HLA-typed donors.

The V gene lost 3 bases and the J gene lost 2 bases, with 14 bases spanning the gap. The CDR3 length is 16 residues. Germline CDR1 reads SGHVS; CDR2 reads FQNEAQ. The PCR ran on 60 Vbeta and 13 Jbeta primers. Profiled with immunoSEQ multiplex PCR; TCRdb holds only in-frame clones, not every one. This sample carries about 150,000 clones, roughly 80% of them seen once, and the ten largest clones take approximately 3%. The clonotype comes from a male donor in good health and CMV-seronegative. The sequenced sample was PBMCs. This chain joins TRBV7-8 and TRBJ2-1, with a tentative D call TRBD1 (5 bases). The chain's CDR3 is CASSFYQGPAYNEQFF. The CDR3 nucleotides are TGTGCCAGCAGCTTTTATCAGGGCCCTGCCTACAATGAGCAGTTCTTC.